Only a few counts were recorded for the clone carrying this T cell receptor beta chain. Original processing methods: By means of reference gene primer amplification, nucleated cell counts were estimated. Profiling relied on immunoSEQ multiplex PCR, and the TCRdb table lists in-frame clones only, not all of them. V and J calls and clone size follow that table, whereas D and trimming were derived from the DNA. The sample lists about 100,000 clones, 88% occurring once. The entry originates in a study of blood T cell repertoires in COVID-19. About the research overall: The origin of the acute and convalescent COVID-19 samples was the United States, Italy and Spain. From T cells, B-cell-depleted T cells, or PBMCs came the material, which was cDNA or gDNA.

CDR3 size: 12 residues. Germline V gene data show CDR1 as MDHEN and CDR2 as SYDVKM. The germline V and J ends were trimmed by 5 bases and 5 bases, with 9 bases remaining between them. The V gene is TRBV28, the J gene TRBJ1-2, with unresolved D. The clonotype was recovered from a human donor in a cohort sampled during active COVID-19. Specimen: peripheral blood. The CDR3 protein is CASSRRGYGYTF. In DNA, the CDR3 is TGTGCCAGCAGTAGAAGAGGTTATGGCTACACCTTC.